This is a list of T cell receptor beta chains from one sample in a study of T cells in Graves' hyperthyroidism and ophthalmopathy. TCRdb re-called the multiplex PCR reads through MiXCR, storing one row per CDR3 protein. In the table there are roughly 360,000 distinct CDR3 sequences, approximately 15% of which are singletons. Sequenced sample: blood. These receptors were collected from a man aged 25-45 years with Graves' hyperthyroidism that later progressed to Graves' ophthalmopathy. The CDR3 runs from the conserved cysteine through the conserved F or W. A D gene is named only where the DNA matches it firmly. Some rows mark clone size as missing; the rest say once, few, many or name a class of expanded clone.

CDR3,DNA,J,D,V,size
CASKDVLADVYEQYF,TGTGCCAGCAAGGATGTACTAGCGGATGTCTACGAGCAGTACTTC,TRBJ2-7,TRBD2,TRBV2,-
CAWSPDRVEQYF,TGTGCCTGGAGTCCGGACAGGGTCGAGCAGTACTTC,TRBJ2-7,TRBD1,TRBV30,many
CASSGPGQGASGANVLTF,TGTGCCAGCAGTGGTCCGGGACAGGGGGCATCCGGGGCCAACGTCCTGACTTTC,TRBJ2-6,TRBD1,TRBV25-1,few
CASSQGGQATDTQYF,TGCGCCAGCAGCCAAGGAGGACAGGCGACAGATACGCAGTATTTT,TRBJ2-3,TRBD1,TRBV4-1,-
CASSPKIGTGGYEQYF,TGTGCCAGCTCACCTAAAATTGGGACAGGGGGCTACGAGCAGTACTTC,TRBJ2-7,TRBD1,TRBV18,-
CASSHSRTGAEGKNIQYF,TGCGCCAGCAGCCACTCTAGGACCGGGGCGGAAGGCAAAAACATTCAGTACTTC,TRBJ2-4,-,TRBV4-1,few
CASSPGRSWADTQYF,TGTGCCAGCAGTCCAGGGAGGTCATGGGCAGATACGCAGTATTTT,TRBJ2-3,-,TRBV5-8,few
CASSEARVLSYNEQFF,TGTGCCAGCAGTGAAGCTAGGGTTTTAAGCTACAATGAGCAGTTCTTC,TRBJ2-1,-,TRBV2,many
CASRDRGSYEQYF,TGTGCCAGCCGGGACAGGGGCTCCTACGAGCAGTACTTC,TRBJ2-7,TRBD1,TRBV6-1,-
CASTRVYGYTF,TGTGCCAGCACCCGAGTCTATGGCTACACCTTC,TRBJ1-2,-,TRBV2,few
CASREIAATDTQYF,TGTGCCAGCAGAGAGATCGCCGCCACAGATACGCAGTATTTT,TRBJ2-3,-,TRBV6-1,many
CASSSPHPSGGANTGELFF,TGTGCCAGCAGTTCCCCGCACCCTAGCGGGGGGGCGAACACCGGGGAGCTGTTTTTT,TRBJ2-2,TRBD2,TRBV7-3,many
CASSLDRWGRETQYF,TGTGCCAGCAGCTTAGATAGGTGGGGCAGAGAGACCCAGTACTTC,TRBJ2-5,-,TRBV11-2,many
CASSPKDRGYGYTF,TGTGCCAGCAGCCCCAAGGACCGTGGCTATGGCTACACCTTC,TRBJ1-2,-,TRBV7-6,many
CASSILAGSGTGELFF,TGTGCCAGCAGTATACTAGCGGGGTCGGGCACCGGGGAGCTGTTTTTT,TRBJ2-2,TRBD2,TRBV27,many
CASSPTFSGGDTQYF,TGTGCCAGCAGCCCCACCTTTAGCGGGGGAGATACGCAGTATTTT,TRBJ2-3,TRBD2,TRBV6-1,-
CASSYPAQVQYF,TGTGCCAGCAGTTACCCCGCACAAGTTCAGTACTTC,TRBJ2-4,-,TRBV6-2/TRBV6-3,many
CALPLMRENEKLFF,TGTGCCTTGCCGCTAATGAGAGAAAATGAAAAACTGTTTTTT,TRBJ1-4,-,TRBV30,many
CASSYDGGGTEAFF,TGTGCCAGCAGTTACGACGGCGGGGGCACTGAAGCTTTCTTT,TRBJ1-1,-,TRBV6-2/TRBV6-3,many
CAISDPDRVEKLFF,TGTGCCATCAGTGACCCGGACAGGGTTGAAAAACTGTTTTTT,TRBJ1-4,TRBD1,TRBV10-3,few
CASSLVGNTIYF,TGTGCCAGCAGTCTTGTTGGAAACACCATATATTTT,TRBJ1-3,-,TRBV12-3/TRBV12-4,many
CASSRSPGGNLGGYTF,TGTGCCAGCAGCCGCTCTCCAGGGGGTAATTTGGGGGGCTACACCTTC,TRBJ1-2,TRBD1,TRBV28,many
CASSPPRALNTEAFF,TGTGCCAGCTCACCACCTCGGGCCTTGAACACTGAAGCTTTCTTT,TRBJ1-1,-,TRBV18,many
CASSQLGAGTDTQYF,TGCGCCAGCAGCCAACTGGGGGCCGGCACAGATACGCAGTATTTT,TRBJ2-3,-,TRBV4-1,few
CRARGGNYGYTF,TGCAGGGCTAGGGGGGGTAACTATGGCTACACCTTC,TRBJ1-2,-,TRBV20-1,-
CASMSEFYEQYF,TGTGCCAGCATGTCGGAATTCTACGAGCAGTACTTC,TRBJ2-7,-,TRBV18,few
CASSSYRGQGSPLHF,TGTGCCAGCAGCTCATACAGGGGGCAGGGTTCACCCCTCCACTTT,TRBJ1-6,TRBD1,TRBV7-9,few
CAWGRGGGYTGELFF,TGTGCCTGGGGCCGAGGCGGGGGTTACACCGGGGAGCTGTTTTTT,TRBJ2-2,TRBD2,TRBV30,many
CASSALGTLNTEAFF,TGTGCCAGCAGCGCCCTAGGGACACTGAACACTGAAGCTTTCTTT,TRBJ1-1,-,TRBV9,many
CASSVGTASKNIQYF,TGTGCCAGCAGCGTAGGAACTGCCTCCAAAAACATTCAGTACTTC,TRBJ2-4,-,TRBV9,-
CASSWAGGHYEQYF,TGTGCCAGCAGTTGGGCAGGGGGCCATTACGAGCAGTACTTC,TRBJ2-7,TRBD1,TRBV27,many
CASTQSGLGVGREQFF,TGTGCCAGCACCCAATCGGGACTTGGGGTTGGACGGGAGCAGTTCTTC,TRBJ2-1,-,TRBV6-2/TRBV6-3,-
CATSRVEGSPLHF,TGTGCCACCAGCAGAGTGGAGGGTTCACCCCTCCACTTT,TRBJ1-6,-,TRBV15,few
CASSQDSQDTQYF,TGTGCCAGCAGCCAGGACTCCCAGGATACGCAGTATTTT,TRBJ2-3,-,TRBV3-1,many
CASTSSSYEQYF,TGTGCCAGTACAAGCTCTTCCTACGAGCAGTACTTC,TRBJ2-7,-,TRBV6-1,-
CASRIQLEAGGYTF,TGTGCCAGCAGGATCCAATTGGAGGCTGGGGGCTACACCTTC,TRBJ1-2,-,TRBV2,-
CASSSDRVGEQFF,TGTGCCAGCAGCTCCGACAGGGTCGGTGAGCAGTTCTTC,TRBJ2-1,TRBD1,TRBV7-3,many
CASSALAGSTDTQYF,TGTGCCAGCAGTGCACTAGCGGGAAGCACAGATACGCAGTATTTT,TRBJ2-3,TRBD2,TRBV2,-
CASSPGTLHQETQYF,TGTGCCAGCAGCCCTGGGACTCTACACCAAGAGACCCAGTACTTC,TRBJ2-5,-,TRBV7-2,many
CASSPYRGTNYGYTF,TGTGCCAGCAGTCCATACAGGGGAACTAACTATGGCTACACCTTC,TRBJ1-2,TRBD1,TRBV28,many
CASSNRAYNYGYTF,TGTGCCAGCAGTAACAGAGCGTATAACTATGGCTACACCTTC,TRBJ1-2,-,TRBV12-3/TRBV12-4,many
CSARRGVGNTEAFF,TGCAGTGCTCGGAGGGGGGTTGGGAACACTGAAGCTTTCTTT,TRBJ1-1,-,TRBV20-1,-
CAWSAGDYNEQFF,TGTGCCTGGAGTGCGGGGGACTACAATGAGCAGTTCTTC,TRBJ2-1,-,TRBV30,many
CAISESRGRDTEAFF,TGTGCCATCAGTGAGTCTAGGGGGCGGGACACTGAAGCTTTCTTT,TRBJ1-1,TRBD1,TRBV10-3,many
CSARTGPGYGYTF,TGCAGTGCGCGGACAGGGCCGGGCTATGGCTACACCTTC,TRBJ1-2,TRBD1,TRBV20-1,few
CASSEAGSSYEQYF,TGTGCCAGCAGTGAAGCGGGGAGCTCCTACGAGCAGTACTTC,TRBJ2-7,-,TRBV2,many